This T cell receptor beta chain was profiled in a study of cytomegalovirus exposure and HLA in healthy donors. The PCR employed 60 Vbeta primers together with 13 Jbeta primers. Generated by immunoSEQ multiplex PCR, the TCRdb table keeps only in-frame clones and is missing some. The sample features tens of thousands of clones, with 3.8% in its top ten. On this clone: This sample includes further DNA sequences coding for the same CDR3.

This receptor was identified in a man aged 18 to 30 in good health and CMV-seropositive. The source material was PBMCs.

DNA of the CDR3: TGCAGCGTTGAACAGGGGGTGTATGGCTACACCTTC. Encoded protein: CSVEQGVYGYTF. The V call is TRBV29-1, the J call TRBJ1-2; 7 positions match TRBD1. J lost 5 bases, V lost 2 bases, and 2 bases had no gene match. The germline V gene has CDR1 SQVTM and CDR2 ANQGSEA. This CDR3 is 12 amino acids long.